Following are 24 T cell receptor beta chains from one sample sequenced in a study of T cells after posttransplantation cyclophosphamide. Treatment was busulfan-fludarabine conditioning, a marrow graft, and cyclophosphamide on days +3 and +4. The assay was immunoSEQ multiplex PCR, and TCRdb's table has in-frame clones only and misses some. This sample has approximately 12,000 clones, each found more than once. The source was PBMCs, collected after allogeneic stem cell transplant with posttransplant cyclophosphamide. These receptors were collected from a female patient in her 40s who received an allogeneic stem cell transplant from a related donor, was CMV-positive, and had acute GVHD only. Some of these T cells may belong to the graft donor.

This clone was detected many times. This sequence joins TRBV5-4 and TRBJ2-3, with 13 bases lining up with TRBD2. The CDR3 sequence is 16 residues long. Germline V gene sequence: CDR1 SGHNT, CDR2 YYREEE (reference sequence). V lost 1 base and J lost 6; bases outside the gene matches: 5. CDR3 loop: CASSLRGLAGADTQYF. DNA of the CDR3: TGTGCCAGCAGCTTGAGAGGACTAGCGGGAGCCGATACGCAGTATTTT.

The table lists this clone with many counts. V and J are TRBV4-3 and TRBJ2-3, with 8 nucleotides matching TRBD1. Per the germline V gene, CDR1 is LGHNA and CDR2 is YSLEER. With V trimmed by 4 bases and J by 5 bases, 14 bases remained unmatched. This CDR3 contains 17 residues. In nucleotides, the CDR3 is TGCGCCAGCAGCCTTAGGACAGGGACGGGGTTTGAAGATACGCAGTATTTT. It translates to CASSLRTGTGFEDTQYF.

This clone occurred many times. The CDR3 reads CAISSGTDNEQFF. Here the CDR3 DNA reads TGTGCCATCAGTTCCGGGACAGACAATGAGCAGTTCTTC. This sequence joins TRBV10-3 and TRBJ2-1, with 7 bases lining up with TRBD1. Looked up from germline, CDR1 is ENHRY and CDR2 is SYGVKD. The CDR3 length is 13 residues. The trim removed 5 bases at V and 5 bases at J, leaving 3 bases unmatched.

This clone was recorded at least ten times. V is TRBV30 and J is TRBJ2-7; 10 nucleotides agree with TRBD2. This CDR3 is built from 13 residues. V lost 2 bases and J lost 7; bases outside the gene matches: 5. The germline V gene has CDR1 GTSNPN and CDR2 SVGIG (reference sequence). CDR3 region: CAWSKSGRGEQYV. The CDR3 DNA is TGTGCCTGGAGTAAGAGCGGGAGGGGTGAGCAGTACGTC.

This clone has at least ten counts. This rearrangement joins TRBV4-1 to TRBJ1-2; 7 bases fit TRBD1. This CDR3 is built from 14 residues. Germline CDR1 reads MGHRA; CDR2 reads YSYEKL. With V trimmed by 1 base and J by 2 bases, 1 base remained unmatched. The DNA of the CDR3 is TGCGCCAGCAGCCAAGGGACAGGCAACTATGGCTACACCTTC. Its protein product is CASSQGTGNYGYTF.

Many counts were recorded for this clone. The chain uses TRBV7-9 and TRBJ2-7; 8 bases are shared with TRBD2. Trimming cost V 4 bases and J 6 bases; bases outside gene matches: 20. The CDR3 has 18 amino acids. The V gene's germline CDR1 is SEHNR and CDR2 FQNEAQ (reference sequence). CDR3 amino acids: CASSSLVYTGGLSSEQYF. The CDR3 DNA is TGTGCCAGCAGCTCTCTGGTCTATACGGGGGGGCTTTCTAGCGAGCAGTACTTC.

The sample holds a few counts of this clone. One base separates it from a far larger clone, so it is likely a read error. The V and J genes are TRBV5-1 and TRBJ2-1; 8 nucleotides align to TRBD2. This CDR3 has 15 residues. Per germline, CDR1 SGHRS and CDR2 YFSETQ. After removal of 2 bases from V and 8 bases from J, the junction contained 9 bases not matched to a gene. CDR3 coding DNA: TGCGCCAGCAGCTTTAGCGAGCGGGAGTACGATGAGCAGTTCTTC. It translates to CASSFSEREYDEQFF.

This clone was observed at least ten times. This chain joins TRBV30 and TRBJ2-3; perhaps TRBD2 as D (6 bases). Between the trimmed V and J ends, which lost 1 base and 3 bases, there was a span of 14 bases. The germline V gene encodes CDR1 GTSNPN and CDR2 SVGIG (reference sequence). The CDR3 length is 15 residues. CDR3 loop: CAWSGDFSSTDTQYF. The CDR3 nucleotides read TGTGCCTGGAGTGGGGACTTCAGCAGTACAGATACGCAGTATTTT.

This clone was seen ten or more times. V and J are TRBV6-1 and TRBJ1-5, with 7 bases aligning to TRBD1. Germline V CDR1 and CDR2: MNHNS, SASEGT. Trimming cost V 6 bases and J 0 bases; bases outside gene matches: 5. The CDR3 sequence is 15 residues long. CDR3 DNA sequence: TGTGCCAGCAGGGGACAGTCTTATAGCAATCAGCCCCAGCATTTT. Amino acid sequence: CASRGQSYSNQPQHF.

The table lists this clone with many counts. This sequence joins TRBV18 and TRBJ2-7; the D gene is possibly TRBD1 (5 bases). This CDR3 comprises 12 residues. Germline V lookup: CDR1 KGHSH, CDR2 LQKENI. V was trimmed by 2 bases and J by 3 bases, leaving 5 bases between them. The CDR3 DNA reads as TGTGCCAGCTCACCAGGACACTACGAGCAGTACTTC. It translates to CASSPGHYEQYF. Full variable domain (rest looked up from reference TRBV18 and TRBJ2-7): NAGVMQNPRHLVRRRGQEARLRCSPMKGHSHVYWYRQLPEEGLKFMVYLQKENIIDESGMPKERFSAEFPKEGPSILRIQQVVRGDSAAYFCASSPGHYEQYFGPGTRLTVT.

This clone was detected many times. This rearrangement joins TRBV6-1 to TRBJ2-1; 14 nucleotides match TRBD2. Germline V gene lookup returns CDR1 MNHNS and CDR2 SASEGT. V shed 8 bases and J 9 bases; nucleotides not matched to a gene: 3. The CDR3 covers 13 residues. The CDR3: CASGLAGGGEQFF. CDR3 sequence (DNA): TGTGCCAGCGGACTAGCGGGGGGTGGTGAGCAGTTCTTC.

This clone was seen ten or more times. The CDR3 sequence: CASSTQAPANTEAFF. In nucleotides, the CDR3 is TGTGCCAGCAGCACTCAGGCTCCGGCGAACACTGAAGCTTTCTTT. The V gene is TRBV7-2, the J gene TRBJ1-1; no definite D call. V shed 5 bases and J shed 1 base, with 14 bases lying between them. Germline V gene data show CDR1 as SGHTA and CDR2 as FQGNSA. The CDR3 extends over 15 amino acids.

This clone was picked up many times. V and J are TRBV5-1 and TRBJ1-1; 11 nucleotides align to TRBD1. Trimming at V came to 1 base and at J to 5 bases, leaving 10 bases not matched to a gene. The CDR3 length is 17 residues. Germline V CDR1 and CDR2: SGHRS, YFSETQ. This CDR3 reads CASSLWDRGSLVTEAFF. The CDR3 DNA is TGCGCCAGCAGCTTGTGGGACAGGGGGTCCCTGGTGACTGAAGCTTTCTTT.

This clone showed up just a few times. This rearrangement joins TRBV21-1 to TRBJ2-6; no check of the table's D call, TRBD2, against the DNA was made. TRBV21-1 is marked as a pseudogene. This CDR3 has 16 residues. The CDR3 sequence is CASSIRRARGANVLTF. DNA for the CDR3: TGTGCCAGCAGCATTCGGCGGGCTAGGGGGGCCAACGTCCTGACTTTC.

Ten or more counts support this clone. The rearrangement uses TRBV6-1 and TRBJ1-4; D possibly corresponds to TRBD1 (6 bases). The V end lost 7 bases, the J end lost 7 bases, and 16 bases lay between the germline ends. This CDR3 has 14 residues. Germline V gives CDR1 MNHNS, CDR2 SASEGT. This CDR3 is CASITGGLGEKLFF. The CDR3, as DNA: TGTGCCAGCATCACCGGGGGGCTCGGTGAAAAACTGTTTTTT.

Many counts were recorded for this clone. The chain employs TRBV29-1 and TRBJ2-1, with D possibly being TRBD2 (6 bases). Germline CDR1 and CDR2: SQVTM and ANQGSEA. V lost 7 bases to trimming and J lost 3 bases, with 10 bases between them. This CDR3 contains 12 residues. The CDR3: CSANGGYNEQFF. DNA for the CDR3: TGCAGCGCTAACGGGGGCTACAATGAGCAGTTCTTC.

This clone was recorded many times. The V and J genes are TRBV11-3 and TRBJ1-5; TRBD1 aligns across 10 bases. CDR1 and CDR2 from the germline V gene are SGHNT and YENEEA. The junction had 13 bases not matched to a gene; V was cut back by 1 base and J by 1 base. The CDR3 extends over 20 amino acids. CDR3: CASSLAIRDRGERSNQPQHF. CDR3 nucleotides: TGTGCCAGCAGCTTAGCGATCCGGGACAGGGGAGAGAGGAGCAATCAGCCCCAGCATTTT.

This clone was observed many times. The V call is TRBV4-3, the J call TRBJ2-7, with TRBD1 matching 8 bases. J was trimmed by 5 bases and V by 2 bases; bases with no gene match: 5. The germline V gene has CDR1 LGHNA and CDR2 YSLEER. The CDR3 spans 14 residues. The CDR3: CASSQQQGVNEQYV. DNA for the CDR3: TGCGCCAGCAGCCAACAACAGGGGGTCAACGAGCAGTACGTC.

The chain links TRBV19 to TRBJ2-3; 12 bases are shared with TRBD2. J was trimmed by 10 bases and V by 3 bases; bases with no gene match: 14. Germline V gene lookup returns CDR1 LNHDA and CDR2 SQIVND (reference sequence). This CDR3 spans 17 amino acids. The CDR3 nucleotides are TGTGCCAGTAGTATTCCCCCTAGCGGGGGGGCCGGGTATCCGCAGTATTTT. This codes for CASSIPPSGGAGYPQYF.

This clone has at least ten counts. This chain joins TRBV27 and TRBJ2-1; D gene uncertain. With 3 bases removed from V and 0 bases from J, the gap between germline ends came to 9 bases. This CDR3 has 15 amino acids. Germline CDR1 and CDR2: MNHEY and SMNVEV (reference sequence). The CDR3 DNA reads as TGTGCCAGCAGTTTTGCCCCAGGCTCCTACAATGAGCAGTTCTTC. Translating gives CASSFAPGSYNEQFF.

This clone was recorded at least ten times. The CDR3 region is CASSVTSGTSGISEQFF. As DNA, the CDR3 is TGTGCCAGCAGCGTAACTTCCGGGACTAGCGGGATCAGTGAGCAGTTCTTC. This chain connects TRBV9 to TRBJ2-1; the match to TRBD2 covers 13 bases. The germline V gene encodes CDR1 SGDLS and CDR2 YYNGEE. The CDR3 loop spans 17 amino acids. The V segment lost 1 base and the J segment 9 bases; nucleotides outside the gene matches: 10.

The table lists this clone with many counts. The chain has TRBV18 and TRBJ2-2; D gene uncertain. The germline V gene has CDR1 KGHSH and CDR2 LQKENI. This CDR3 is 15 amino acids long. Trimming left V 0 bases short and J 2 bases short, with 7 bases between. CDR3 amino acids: CASSPPNKNTGELFF. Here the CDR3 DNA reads TGTGCCAGCTCACCACCGAACAAAAACACCGGGGAGCTGTTTTTT.

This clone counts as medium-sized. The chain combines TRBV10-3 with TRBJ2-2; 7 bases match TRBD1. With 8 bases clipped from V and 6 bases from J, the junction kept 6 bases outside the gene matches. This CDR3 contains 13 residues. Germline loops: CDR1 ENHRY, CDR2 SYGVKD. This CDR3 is CAIPGTVAGELFF. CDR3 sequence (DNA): TGTGCCATCCCCGGGACAGTGGCCGGGGAGCTGTTTTTT.

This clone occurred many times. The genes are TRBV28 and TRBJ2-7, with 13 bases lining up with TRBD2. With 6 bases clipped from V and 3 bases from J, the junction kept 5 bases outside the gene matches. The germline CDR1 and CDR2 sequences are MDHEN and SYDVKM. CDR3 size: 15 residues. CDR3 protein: CASSSLAGGYYEQYV. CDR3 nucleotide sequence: TGTGCCAGCAGCTCACTAGCGGGAGGGTACTACGAGCAGTACGTC.